This paragraph covers one TCR beta chain sequence. As yet, its antigen is unknown. The data were obtained in a study of CD8+ T cells in alopecia areata. Overall study context: Those patients who were treated received oral tofacitinib, which was given at 5 to 10 mg twice daily for moderate-to-severe alopecia areata.

In each case, RNA was isolated and then reverse transcribed into cDNA as the sequencing template. Clones were sequenced by immunoSEQ multiplex PCR, and TCRdb holds only the in-frame ones, with some missing. The sample carries about 140,000 clones, about 85% recorded once. Findings and limits, study-wide: Scalp clonality and expanded CD8+ clones among the top 100 fell significantly with tofacitinib. Scalp sequencing captures resident alphabeta T cells of normal skin too.

This CDR3 has 12 residues. V was clipped by 2 bases and J by 3 bases, with 5 bases between them. Germline loops: CDR1 WSHSY, CDR2 SAAADI. Described treatment: oral pan-JAK inhibitor, 5-10 mg twice daily. Samples from alopecia areata patients were lesional scalp punch biopsies and peripheral blood. The V gene is TRBV10-2, the J gene TRBJ2-7; D gene uncertain. The receptor's source is a human donor with alopecia areata. This specimen consisted of CD8+ T cells sorted from blood, obtained at week 4, from a patient treated with tofacitinib. The CDR3 loop reads CASSENYYEQYF. The CDR3 bases are TGCGCCAGCAGTGAGAACTACTACGAGCAGTACTTC.